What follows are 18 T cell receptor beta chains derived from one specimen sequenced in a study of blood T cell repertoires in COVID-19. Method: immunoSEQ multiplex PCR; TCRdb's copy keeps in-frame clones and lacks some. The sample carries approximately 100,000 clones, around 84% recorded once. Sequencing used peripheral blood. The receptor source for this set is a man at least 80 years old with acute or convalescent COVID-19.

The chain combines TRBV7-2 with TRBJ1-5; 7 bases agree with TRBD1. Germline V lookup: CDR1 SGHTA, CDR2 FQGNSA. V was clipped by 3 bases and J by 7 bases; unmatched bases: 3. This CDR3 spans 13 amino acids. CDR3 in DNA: TGTGCCAGCAGCTTGACAGGGAAACAGCCCCAGCATTTT. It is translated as CASSLTGKQPQHF.

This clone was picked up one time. The DNA for the CDR3 is TGTGCCAGCAGCTCAGGACTAGCGAGTTTCAATGAGCAGTTCTTC. Its protein product is CASSSGLASFNEQFF. The chain couples TRBV7-3 to TRBJ2-1; 9 bases are a match to TRBD2. CDR3 length: 15 residues. The germline CDR1 and CDR2 sequences are SGHTA and FQGTGA. V was clipped by 4 bases and J by 6 bases; unmatched bases: 7.

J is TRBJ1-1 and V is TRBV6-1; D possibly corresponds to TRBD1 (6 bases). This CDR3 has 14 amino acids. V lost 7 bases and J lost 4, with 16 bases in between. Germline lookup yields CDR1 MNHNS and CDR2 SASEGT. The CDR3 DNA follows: TGTGCCAGCACCCTAAACAGGGAGAGCACTGAAGCTTTCTTT. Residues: CASTLNRESTEAFF.

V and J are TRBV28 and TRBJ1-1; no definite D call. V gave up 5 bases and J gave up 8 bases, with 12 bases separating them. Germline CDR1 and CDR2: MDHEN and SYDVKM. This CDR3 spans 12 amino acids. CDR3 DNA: TGTGCCAGCAGTCCTGCTCCGGAGGAAGCTTTCTTT. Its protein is CASSPAPEEAFF.

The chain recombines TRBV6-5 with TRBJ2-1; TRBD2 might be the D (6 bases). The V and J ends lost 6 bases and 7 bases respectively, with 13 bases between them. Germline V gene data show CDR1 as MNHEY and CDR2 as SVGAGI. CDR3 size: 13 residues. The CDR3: CASRGVRGNEQFF. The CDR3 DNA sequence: TGTGCCAGCAGGGGCGTACGGGGGAATGAGCAGTTCTTC.

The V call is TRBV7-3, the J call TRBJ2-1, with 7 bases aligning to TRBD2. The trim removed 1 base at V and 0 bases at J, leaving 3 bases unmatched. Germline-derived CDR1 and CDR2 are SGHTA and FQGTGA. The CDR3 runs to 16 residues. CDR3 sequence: CASSLNGRSSYNEQFF. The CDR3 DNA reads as TGTGCCAGCAGCTTAAACGGGAGGAGCTCCTACAATGAGCAGTTCTTC.

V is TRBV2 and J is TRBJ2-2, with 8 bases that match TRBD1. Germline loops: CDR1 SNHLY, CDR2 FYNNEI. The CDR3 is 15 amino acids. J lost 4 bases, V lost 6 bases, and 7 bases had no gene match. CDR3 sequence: CASSGQGFSTGELFF. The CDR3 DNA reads TGTGCCAGCAGCGGACAGGGATTTAGCACCGGGGAGCTGTTTTTT.

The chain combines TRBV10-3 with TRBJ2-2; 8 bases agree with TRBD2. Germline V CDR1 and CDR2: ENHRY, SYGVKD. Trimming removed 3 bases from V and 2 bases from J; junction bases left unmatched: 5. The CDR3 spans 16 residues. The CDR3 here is CAISETSGKNTGELFF. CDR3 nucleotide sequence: TGTGCCATCAGTGAAACTAGCGGTAAAAACACCGGGGAGCTGTTTTTT.

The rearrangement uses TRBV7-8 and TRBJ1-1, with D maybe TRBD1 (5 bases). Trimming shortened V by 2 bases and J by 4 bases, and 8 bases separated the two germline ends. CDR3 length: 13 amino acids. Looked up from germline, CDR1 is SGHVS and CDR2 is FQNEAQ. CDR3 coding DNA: TGTGCCAGCAGCTTATCGGGGGGCACTGAAGCTTTCTTT. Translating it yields CASSLSGGTEAFF.

CDR3 sequence: CASSYGTTPAIYGYTF. In DNA, the CDR3 is TGTGCCAGCAGTTACGGGACAACCCCGGCTATCTATGGCTACACCTTC. This rearrangement joins TRBV6-2 or TRBV6-3 to TRBJ1-2, with D perhaps matching TRBD1 (6 bases). V was clipped by 2 bases and J by 4 bases, with 17 bases between them. Germline V gives CDR1 MNHEY, CDR2 SVGEGT. CDR3 size: 16 residues.

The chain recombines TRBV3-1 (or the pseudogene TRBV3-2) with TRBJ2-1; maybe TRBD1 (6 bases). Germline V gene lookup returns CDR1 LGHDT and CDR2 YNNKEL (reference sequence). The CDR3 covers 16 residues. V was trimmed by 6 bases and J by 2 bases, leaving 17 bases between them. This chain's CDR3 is CASSLTEGGAYNEQFF. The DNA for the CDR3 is TGTGCCAGCAGTCTAACGGAAGGGGGTGCCTACAATGAGCAGTTCTTC.

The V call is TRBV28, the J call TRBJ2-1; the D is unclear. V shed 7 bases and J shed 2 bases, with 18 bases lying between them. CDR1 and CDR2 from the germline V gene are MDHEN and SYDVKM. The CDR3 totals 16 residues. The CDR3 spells CASTLNSIVAYNEQFF. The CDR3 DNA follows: TGTGCCAGCACCCTTAACAGTATTGTGGCCTACAATGAGCAGTTCTTC.

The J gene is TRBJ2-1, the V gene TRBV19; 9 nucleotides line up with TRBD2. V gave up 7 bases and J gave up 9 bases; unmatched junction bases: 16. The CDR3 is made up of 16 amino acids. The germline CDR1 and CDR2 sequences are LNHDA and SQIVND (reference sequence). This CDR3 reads CASKPLASLAGIEQFF. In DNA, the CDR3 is TGTGCCAGTAAGCCACTCGCATCTCTAGCGGGAATTGAGCAGTTCTTC.

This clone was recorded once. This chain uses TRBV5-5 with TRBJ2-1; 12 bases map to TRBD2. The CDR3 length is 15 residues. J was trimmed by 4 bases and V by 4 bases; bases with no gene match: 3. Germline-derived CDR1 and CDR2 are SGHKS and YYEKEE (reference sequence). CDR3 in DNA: TGTGCCAGCAGCAGGACTAGCGGGATGTACAATGAGCAGTTCTTC. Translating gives CASSRTSGMYNEQFF.

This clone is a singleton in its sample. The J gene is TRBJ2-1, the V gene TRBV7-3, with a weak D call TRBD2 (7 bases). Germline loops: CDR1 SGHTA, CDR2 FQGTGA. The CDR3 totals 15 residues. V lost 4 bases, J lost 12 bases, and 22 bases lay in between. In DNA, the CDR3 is TGTGCCAGCAGCTCCCCCCTGGGAGGGGGGCGTCGGCAGTTCTTC. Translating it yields CASSSPLGGGRRQFF. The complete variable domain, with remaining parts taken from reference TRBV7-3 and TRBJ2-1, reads GAGVSQTPSNKVTEKGKYVELRCDPISGHTALYWYRQSLGQGPEFLIYFQGTGAADDSGLPNDRFFAVRPEGSVSTLKIQRTERGDSAVYLCASSSPLGGGRRQFFGPGTRLTVL.

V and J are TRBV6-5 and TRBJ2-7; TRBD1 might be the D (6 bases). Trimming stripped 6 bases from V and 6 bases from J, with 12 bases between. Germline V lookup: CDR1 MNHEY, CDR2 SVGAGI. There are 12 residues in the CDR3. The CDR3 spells CASSVRGFEQYF. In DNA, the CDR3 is TGTGCCAGCAGCGTCAGGGGTTTCGAGCAGTACTTC.

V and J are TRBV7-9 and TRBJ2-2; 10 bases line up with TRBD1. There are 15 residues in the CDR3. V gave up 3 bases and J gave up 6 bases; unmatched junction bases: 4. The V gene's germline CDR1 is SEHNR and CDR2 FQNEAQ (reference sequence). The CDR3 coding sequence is TGTGCCAGCAGCTTTGAGACAGGGGGCCCCGGGGAGCTGTTTTTT. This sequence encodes CASSFETGGPGELFF.

The CDR3 sequence is CASSRDRDSPLHF. CDR3 nucleotide sequence: TGTGCCAGCAGCCGGGACAGGGATTCACCCCTCCACTTT. V and J are TRBV14 and TRBJ1-6, with 9 bases that match TRBD1. J gave up 8 bases and V 4 bases, and 0 bases lay outside the gene matches. The CDR3 is 13 residues long. Germline V gene sequence: CDR1 SGHDN, CDR2 FVKESK. Combining the CDR3 with reference TRBV14 and TRBJ1-6 gives the whole variable domain EAGVTQFPSHSVIEKGQTVTLRCDPISGHDNLYWYRRVMGKEIKFLLHFVKESKQDESGMPNNRFLAERTGGTYSTLKVQPAELEDSGVYFCASSRDRDSPLHFGNGTRLTVT.